Following are 4 T cell receptor beta chains from one sample sequenced in a study of technical replicates of blood from a handful of donors. Here immunoSEQ multiplex PCR was the method, and the copy in TCRdb shows in-frame clones only, minus some. The sample lists about 53,000 clones; roughly 86% were seen once. Material for sequencing was PBMCs. The receptors come from a human donor in good health. Some clones in this sample may be carry-over from other donors' samples.

The rearrangement uses TRBV27 and TRBJ2-1, with D possibly matching TRBD2 (5 bases). CDR1 and CDR2 from the germline V gene are MNHEY and SMNVEV (reference sequence). The CDR3 has 15 amino acids. V lost 4 bases to trimming and J lost 0 bases, with 10 bases between them. In nucleotides, the CDR3 is TGTGCCAGCAGTTCGGGGTTGAGCTCCTACAATGAGCAGTTCTTC. It yields the protein CASSSGLSSYNEQFF.

The V call is TRBV19, the J call TRBJ1-5, with unresolved D. Per the germline V gene, CDR1 is LNHDA and CDR2 is SQIVND (reference sequence). The CDR3 sequence is 12 residues long. Trimming took off 9 bases at V and 3 bases at J, with 9 bases between the two ends. CDR3 nucleotide sequence: TGTGCCAGCCGCGGGCCCAATCAGCCCCAGCATTTT. This encodes CASRGPNQPQHF. The whole variable domain, remainder taken from reference TRBV19 and TRBJ1-5, is DGGITQSPKYLFRKEGQNVTLSCEQNLNHDAMYWYRQDPGQGLRLIYYSQIVNDFQKGDIAEGYSVSREKKESFPLTVTSAQKNPTAFYLCASRGPNQPQHFGDGTRLSIL.

The chain is built from TRBV7-9 and TRBJ1-2, with TRBD1 as a possible D gene (6 bases). The CDR3 extends over 12 amino acids. Germline lookup yields CDR1 SEHNR and CDR2 FQNEAQ (reference sequence). The germline V and J ends were trimmed by 5 bases and 8 bases, with 12 bases remaining between them. In DNA, the CDR3 is TGTGCCAGCAGCCGGGGGGGACAAGGCTACACCTTC. It is translated as CASSRGGQGYTF.

The chain employs TRBV30 and TRBJ2-1, with 9 bases identical to TRBD2. Germline values: CDR1 GTSNPN, CDR2 SVGIG (reference sequence). The CDR3 is 15 residues long. Trimming cost V 4 bases and J 2 bases; bases outside gene matches: 6. CDR3 sequence (DNA): TGTGCCTGGACTAGCGGGATGGGCGCCTACAATGAGCAGTTCTTC. Translation: CAWTSGMGAYNEQFF.